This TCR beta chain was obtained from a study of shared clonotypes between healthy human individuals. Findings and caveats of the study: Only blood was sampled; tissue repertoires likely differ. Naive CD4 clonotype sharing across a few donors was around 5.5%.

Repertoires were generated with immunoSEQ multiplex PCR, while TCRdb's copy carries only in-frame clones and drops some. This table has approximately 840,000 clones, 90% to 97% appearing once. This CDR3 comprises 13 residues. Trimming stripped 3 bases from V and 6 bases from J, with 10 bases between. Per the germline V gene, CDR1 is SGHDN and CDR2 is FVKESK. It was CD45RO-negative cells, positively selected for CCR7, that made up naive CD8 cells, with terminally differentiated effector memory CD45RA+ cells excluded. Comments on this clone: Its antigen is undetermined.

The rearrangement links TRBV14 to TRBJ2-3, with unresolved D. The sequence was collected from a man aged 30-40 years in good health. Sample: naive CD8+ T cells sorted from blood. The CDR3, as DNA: TGTGCCAGCAGCCACCCCCGGGCCGATACGCAGTATTTT. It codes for CASSHPRADTQYF.